Listed here are 18 T cell receptor beta chains from one sample, sequenced in a study of T cell repertoires in cytomegalovirus infection (dated by TCRdb to the late 2010s). For these receptors, no antigen is known. The treatment or condition label, read with the paper, signifies: in vitro stimulation with specific CMV peptide epitopes to enrich CMV-specific T cells. Sequencing instrument: Illumina HiSeq 1500. TCRdb trimmed the raw reads at Q25, called clones with MiXCR and kept productive beta chains. A single entry per CDR3 protein holds the most common genes and DNA from its merged rows. Across this sample there are 570,000 or so distinct CDR3 sequences, with approximately 40% seen only once. The leading ten clones occupy 48% of the sample. Sample: cultured PBMCs, taken from culture after CMV antigen stimulation. The receptors derive from a human donor in good health (CMV status not recorded). Some clones in this sample may be carry-over from other donors' samples.

This clonotype is a singleton in its sample. This chain connects TRBV18 to TRBJ2-2; D unresolved. In germline, CDR1 is KGHSH, CDR2 LQKENI. The CDR3 length is 14 residues. The germline V and J ends were trimmed by 2 bases and 3 bases, with 7 bases remaining between them. CDR3 in DNA: TGTGCCAGCTCACCAGTCGCGGACACCGGGGAGCTGTTTTTT. It is translated as CASSPVADTGELFF. Drawing the rest from reference TRBV18 and TRBJ2-2, the complete variable domain is NAGVMQNPRHLVRRRGQEARLRCSPMKGHSHVYWYRQLPEEGLKFMVYLQKENIIDESGMPKERFSAEFPKEGPSILRIQQVVRGDSAAYFCASSPVADTGELFFGEGSRLTVL.

The chain combines TRBV5-1 with TRBJ1-3; tentatively, D is TRBD1 (5 bases). Germline assignment: CDR1 SGHRS and CDR2 YFSETQ. Between the trimmed V and J ends, which lost 2 bases and 2 bases, there was a span of 8 bases. The CDR3 is made up of 14 amino acids. This CDR3 reads CASSFGDAGNTIYF. CDR3 coding DNA: TGCGCCAGCAGCTTCGGGGACGCTGGAAACACCATATATTTT.

The chain links TRBV7-2 to TRBJ1-2, with D perhaps TRBD1 (5 bases). The CDR3 loop spans 16 amino acids. Trimming stripped 2 bases from V and 0 bases from J, with 13 bases between. The V gene's germline CDR1 is SGHTA and CDR2 FQGNSA. DNA for the CDR3: TGTGCCAGCAGCTTAACCCTGGGACCAGCTAACTATGGCTACACCTTC. It yields the protein CASSLTLGPANYGYTF.

In this sample, this clonotype turned up a few times. The chain uses TRBV11-2 and TRBJ1-2, with a possible D match to TRBD1 (6 bases). The V end was cut by 1 base, the J end by 5 bases, with 20 bases between. The germline V gene has CDR1 SGHAT and CDR2 FQNNGV. This CDR3 has 17 amino acids. The CDR3 DNA is TGTGCCAGCAGCTTAGGAGGGACAAGAACCGTCAATTATGGCTACACCTTC. Translation: CASSLGGTRTVNYGYTF.

This clonotype was recorded a few times. The rearrangement uses TRBV5-6 and TRBJ2-5, with 8 positions matching TRBD2. CDR1 and CDR2 from the germline V gene are SGHDT and YYEEEE. This CDR3 spans 13 amino acids. The ends lost 4 bases at V and 7 bases at J; junction bases unmatched: 6. CDR3 residues: CASSGSGGLTQYF. The CDR3 DNA follows: TGTGCCAGCAGCGGGAGCGGGGGCCTGACCCAGTACTTC.

The chain joins TRBV12-3 or TRBV12-4 to TRBJ1-2; TRBD1 matches 8 bases. The CDR3 spans 14 residues. Germline trimming cut 0 bases from V and 7 bases from J; bases unmatched to any gene: 4. The DNA for the CDR3 is TGTGCCAGCAGTTTAGCCAGGGGGCTGGGTGGCTACACCTTC. It is translated as CASSLARGLGGYTF.

This clonotype occurred once. The chain links TRBV11-2 to TRBJ2-1; tentative D call: TRBD1 (5 bases). Per the germline V gene, CDR1 is SGHAT and CDR2 is FQNNGV. The CDR3 extends over 16 amino acids. The V and J ends lost 5 bases and 8 bases respectively, with 22 bases between them. The chain's CDR3 is CASSRPLYPQGDEQFF. CDR3 in DNA: TGTGCCAGCAGCCGCCCCCTCTACCCCCAGGGCGATGAGCAGTTCTTC.

The chain recombines TRBV4-3 with TRBJ2-3; D perhaps matches TRBD2 (6 bases). Trimming pared 0 bases from V and 2 bases from J, leaving 9 bases between. CDR3 length: 15 amino acids. CDR1 is LGHNA and CDR2 is YSLEER in the germline V gene. The DNA of the CDR3 is TGCGCCAGCAGCCAAGAGTGGAGGGACACAGATACGCAGTATTTT. Its protein is CASSQEWRDTDTQYF.

In its sample, this clonotype was seen a few times. The chain links TRBV19 to TRBJ1-2; 8 bases align to TRBD1. Per germline, CDR1 LNHDA and CDR2 SQIVND (reference sequence). CDR3 length equals 17 residues. Unmatched junction bases numbered 16, after V lost 6 bases and J lost 4 bases. The CDR3 bases are TGTGCCAGTAGGCCTGTCCCCCGACAGGGGAGATCCTATGGCTACACCTTC. Encoded protein: CASRPVPRQGRSYGYTF.

In its sample, this clonotype was seen many times. The rearrangement uses TRBV7-2 and TRBJ1-1; D is unresolved. V lost 2 bases, J lost 2 bases, and 15 bases lay in between. This CDR3 contains 16 residues. The V gene's germline CDR1 is SGHTA and CDR2 FQGNSA. The CDR3 DNA sequence: TGTGCCAGCAGCTTATTCCATATTCTCTCTAACACTGAAGCTTTCTTT. This codes for CASSLFHILSNTEAFF. The full variable domain, in which reference TRBV7-2 and TRBJ1-1 provide the parts outside the CDR3, is GAGVSQSPSNKVTEKGKDVELRCDPISGHTALYWYRQSLGQGLEFLIYFQGNSAPDKSGLPSDRFSAERTGGSVSTLTIQRTQQEDSAVYLCASSLFHILSNTEAFFGQGTRLTVV.

The chain uses TRBV24-1 and TRBJ2-7; weak D call: TRBD2 (6 bases). Deletions cut 4 bases from V and 5 bases from J, with 17 bases between. Germline CDR1 KGHDR, CDR2 SFDVKD. This CDR3 spans 15 amino acids. CDR3 nucleotide sequence: TGTGCCACCAGTGACCCCCGCGGGGCGGGAAACGAGCAGTACTTC. It codes for CATSDPRGAGNEQYF.

This clonotype was counted a few times. The V gene is TRBV2, the J gene TRBJ1-5; no definite D call. The V and J ends lost 11 bases and 1 base respectively, with 12 bases between them. The CDR3 is 13 residues long. Germline V gene lookup returns CDR1 SNHLY and CDR2 FYNNEI. CDR3 region: CAGKKNSNQPQHF. The DNA of the CDR3 is TGTGCCGGAAAGAAGAACAGCAATCAGCCCCAGCATTTT.

Only one count was recorded for this clonotype. The chain employs TRBV4-1 and TRBJ2-3; D is undetermined. Germline CDR1 MGHRA, CDR2 YSYEKL. Trimming stripped 0 bases from V and 5 bases from J, with 6 bases between. The CDR3 extends over 13 amino acids. The CDR3 region has the DNA TGCGCCAGCAGCCAAGATCGCAGAGATACGCAGTATTTT. Amino acids: CASSQDRRDTQYF.

This clonotype was recorded many times. This chain joins TRBV7-2 and TRBJ1-5; D gene unclear. V shed 5 bases and J shed 5 bases, with 13 bases lying between them. CDR3 size: 14 residues. Germline assignment: CDR1 SGHTA and CDR2 FQGNSA. The CDR3, as DNA: TGTGCCAGCAGCCGGAAGGGCCTCGATCAGCCCCAGCATTTT. Its translation is CASSRKGLDQPQHF.

The chain uses TRBV7-4 and TRBJ2-1; D is possibly TRBD2 (6 bases). The CDR3 extends over 12 amino acids. Trimming left V 5 bases short and J 9 bases short, with 11 bases between. CDR1 and CDR2 from the germline V gene are SGHVT and SQSDAQ. CDR3 sequence reads: CASSQMGGEQFF. CDR3 bases: TGTGCCAGCAGCCAGATGGGGGGTGAGCAGTTCTTC.

This chain connects TRBV12-3 or TRBV12-4 to TRBJ1-5; 7 bases agree with TRBD1. There are 12 residues in the CDR3. Losses at the gene ends were 7 bases for V and 6 bases for J; bases not matched to a gene: 3. CDR3 loop: CASTTGVQPQHF. The CDR3 region has the DNA TGTGCCAGCACCACAGGGGTTCAGCCCCAGCATTTT.

This clonotype was recorded at least ten times. The chain couples TRBV7-2 to TRBJ2-5; TRBD2 matches 8 bases. The CDR3 contains 14 residues. Per the germline V gene, CDR1 is SGHTA and CDR2 is FQGNSA. V dropped 5 bases and J dropped 9; count of bases not matched to a gene: 11. The CDR3 DNA follows: TGTGCCAGCAGCCCGAGGTTCGGGGGGGGGGCCCAGTACTTC. This encodes CASSPRFGGGAQYF.

In its sample, this clonotype was seen a few times. The CDR3 DNA follows: TGTGCCAGCAGAACGAGCGGGGGAGGGAGCTACAATGAGCAGTTCTTC. It codes for CASRTSGGGSYNEQFF. V and J are TRBV7-2 and TRBJ2-1; 8 positions agree with TRBD2. Losses at the gene ends were 6 bases for V and 3 bases for J; bases not matched to a gene: 10. CDR3 length: 16 amino acids. Germline V lookup: CDR1 SGHTA, CDR2 FQGNSA.